Below, 6 T cell receptor beta chains from the same sample are listed, as sequenced in a study of beta chain features in type 1 diabetes. The investigators reverse transcribed all of the isolated RNA, so they sequenced expressed TCRB transcripts. TCRdb's table, derived via immunoSEQ multiplex PCR, lists solely in-frame clones and lacks some. The sample holds about 260,000 clones, 68% seen once. The source material was naive CD4+ T cells from blood. These TCRs come from a man aged 30-40 years in good health.

This clone was observed a single time. The chain combines TRBV2 with TRBJ2-5, with D possibly TRBD2 on 6 matching bases. Deletions cut 6 bases from V and 11 bases from J, with 13 bases between. The CDR3 spans 11 residues. The germline CDR1 and CDR2 sequences are SNHLY and FYNNEI. Written as DNA, the CDR3 is TGTGCCAGCAGCGAGACTAGTACTCAGTACTTC. It translates to CASSETSTQYF.

The CDR3 nucleotides are TGTGCCTGGAGTGAACAGGGGCTAGGGAACTATGGCTACACCTTC. It yields the protein CAWSEQGLGNYGYTF. J is TRBJ1-2 and V is TRBV30; 7 positions agree with TRBD1. This CDR3 spans 15 amino acids. J lost 2 bases, V lost 1 base, and 7 bases had no gene match. The germline V gene encodes CDR1 GTSNPN and CDR2 SVGIG (reference sequence).

The chain is built from TRBV5-4 and TRBJ2-3; 8 nucleotides match TRBD2. The V gene end was trimmed by 6 bases and the J gene end by 0 bases; junction bases not matched to a gene: 9. The CDR3 consists of 16 residues. Per the germline V gene, CDR1 is SGHNT and CDR2 is YYREEE (reference sequence). The CDR3 bases are TGTGCCAGCACCCTGATGGCTAGCGGGAGCACAGATACGCAGTATTTT. Protein sequence: CASTLMASGSTDTQYF.

The rearrangement links TRBV11-2 to TRBJ2-7; D is perhaps TRBD1 (6 bases). CDR3 length: 11 amino acids. V gave up 8 bases and J gave up 4 bases, with 9 bases separating them. In germline, CDR1 is SGHAT, CDR2 FQNNGV. For the CDR3, the DNA is TGTGCCAGCGGACAGAGGTACGAGCAGTACTTC. It encodes CASGQRYEQYF.

The chain couples TRBV30 to TRBJ2-7; the match to TRBD1 covers 7 bases. Germline V gene sequence: CDR1 GTSNPN, CDR2 SVGIG (reference sequence). The CDR3 loop spans 17 amino acids. The junction had 19 bases not matched to a gene; V was cut back by 3 bases and J by 5 bases. Written as DNA, the CDR3 is TGTGCCTGGAGAGGTGGCCCCGACAGGGCGGCGGGCAACGAGCAGTACTTC. Protein product: CAWRGGPDRAAGNEQYF.

This CDR3 is CASSRPLNRPLSDEQFF. The CDR3 DNA reads as TGTGCCAGCAGCAGACCGTTGAACCGTCCTCTTTCGGATGAGCAGTTCTTC. The J gene is TRBJ2-1, the V gene TRBV11-2; D is uncertain. The CDR3 runs to 17 residues. With 5 bases removed from V and 8 bases from J, the gap between germline ends came to 25 bases. Germline V gives CDR1 SGHAT, CDR2 FQNNGV.